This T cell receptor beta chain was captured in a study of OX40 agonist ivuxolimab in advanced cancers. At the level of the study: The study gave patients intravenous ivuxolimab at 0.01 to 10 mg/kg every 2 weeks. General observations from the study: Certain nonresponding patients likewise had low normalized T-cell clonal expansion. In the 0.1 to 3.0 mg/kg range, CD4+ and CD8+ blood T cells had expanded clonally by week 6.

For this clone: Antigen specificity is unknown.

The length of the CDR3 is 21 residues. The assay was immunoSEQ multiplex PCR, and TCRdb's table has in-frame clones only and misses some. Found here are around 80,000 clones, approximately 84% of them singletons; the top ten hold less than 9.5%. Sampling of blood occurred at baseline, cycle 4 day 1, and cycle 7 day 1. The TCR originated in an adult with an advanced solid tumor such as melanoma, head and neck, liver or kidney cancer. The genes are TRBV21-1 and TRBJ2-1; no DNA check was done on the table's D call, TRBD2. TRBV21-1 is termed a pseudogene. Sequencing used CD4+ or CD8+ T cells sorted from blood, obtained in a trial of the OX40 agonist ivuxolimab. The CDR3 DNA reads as TGTGCCAGCAGCAAAGCGCGGACTAGCGGGAGAGCCCGTGAGGGTAGGAATGAGCAGTTCTTC. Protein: CASSKARTSGRAREGRNEQFF.